This is a list of T cell receptor beta chains from one sample in a study of blood T cell repertoires in COVID-19. Method: immunoSEQ multiplex PCR; TCRdb's copy keeps in-frame clones and lacks some. The sample yields about 140,000 clones, 81% seen once. The source material was peripheral blood. The receptors stem from a human donor in a cohort sampled during active COVID-19. Both conserved end residues are part of each CDR3.

TRBJ1-2 | TRBV18 | CASSPPSGKGLFGYTF
TRBJ2-1 | TRBV9 | CASSLLPGLAGDNEQFF
TRBJ2-3 | TRBV5-1 | CASGTGSTDTQYF
TRBJ1-2 | TRBV29-1 | CSVEDGGTGEPYTF
TRBJ2-1 | TRBV6-5 | CASSTSGWNEQFF
TRBJ2-7 | TRBV7-2 | CASSLRTGGNEQYF
TRBJ2-3 | TRBV29-1 | CSARTGGGTDTQYF
TRBJ2-7 | TRBV13 | CASRSQGSHEQYF
TRBJ1-2 | TRBV18 | CASSRLGQDRGYTF
TRBJ2-7 | TRBV7-9 | CASSSTGSTGSYEQYF
TRBJ2-2 | TRBV11-2 | CASRGLAGAMWNTGELFF
TRBJ2-5 | TRBV6-2/TRBV6-3 | CASSYGGTAQETQYF
TRBJ2-1 | TRBV21-1 | CASSLPTTSGIHHSYNEQFF
TRBJ2-7 | TRBV10-1 | CASMGTSGAPYEQYF
TRBJ2-5 | TRBV6-5 | CASNRGWQETQYF
TRBJ2-5 | TRBV2 | CASSDNRGETQYF
TRBJ1-6 | TRBV27 | CASSLKRDRPNSPLHF
TRBJ2-2 | TRBV5-1 | CASSQTGTSRHGELFF
TRBJ2-6 | TRBV24-1 | CATIKASGRHETSGANVLTF
TRBJ2-1 | TRBV28 | CASKTRLAGGYNEQFF
TRBJ1-2 | TRBV14 | CASSHVRSDGYTF
TRBJ1-4 | TRBV29-1 | CSVVGQLNEKLFF
TRBJ2-3 | TRBV29-1 | CSVEAPGLAGVDTQYF
TRBJ2-7 | TRBV6-5 | CASSHGLGGYEQYF